The source of this T cell receptor (beta chain) is a study of cytomegalovirus exposure and HLA in healthy donors. Per germline, CDR1 SGHVS and CDR2 FQNEAQ. The V segment lost 4 bases and the J segment 3 bases; nucleotides outside the gene matches: 8. The CDR3 length is 15 residues. Sequencing used immunoSEQ multiplex PCR; TCRdb keeps in-frame clones, though not all of them. The sample carries nearly 80,000 clones, approximately 93% recorded once. The chain uses TRBV7-8 and TRBJ2-5, with TRBD1 matching over 7 bases. Source material: PBMCs. The sequence came from a woman in her twenties or thirties in good health and CMV-seronegative. CDR3 region: CASSSRTTGKETQYF. CDR3 DNA: TGTGCCAGCAGCTCCCGAACGACAGGGAAAGAGACCCAGTACTTC.